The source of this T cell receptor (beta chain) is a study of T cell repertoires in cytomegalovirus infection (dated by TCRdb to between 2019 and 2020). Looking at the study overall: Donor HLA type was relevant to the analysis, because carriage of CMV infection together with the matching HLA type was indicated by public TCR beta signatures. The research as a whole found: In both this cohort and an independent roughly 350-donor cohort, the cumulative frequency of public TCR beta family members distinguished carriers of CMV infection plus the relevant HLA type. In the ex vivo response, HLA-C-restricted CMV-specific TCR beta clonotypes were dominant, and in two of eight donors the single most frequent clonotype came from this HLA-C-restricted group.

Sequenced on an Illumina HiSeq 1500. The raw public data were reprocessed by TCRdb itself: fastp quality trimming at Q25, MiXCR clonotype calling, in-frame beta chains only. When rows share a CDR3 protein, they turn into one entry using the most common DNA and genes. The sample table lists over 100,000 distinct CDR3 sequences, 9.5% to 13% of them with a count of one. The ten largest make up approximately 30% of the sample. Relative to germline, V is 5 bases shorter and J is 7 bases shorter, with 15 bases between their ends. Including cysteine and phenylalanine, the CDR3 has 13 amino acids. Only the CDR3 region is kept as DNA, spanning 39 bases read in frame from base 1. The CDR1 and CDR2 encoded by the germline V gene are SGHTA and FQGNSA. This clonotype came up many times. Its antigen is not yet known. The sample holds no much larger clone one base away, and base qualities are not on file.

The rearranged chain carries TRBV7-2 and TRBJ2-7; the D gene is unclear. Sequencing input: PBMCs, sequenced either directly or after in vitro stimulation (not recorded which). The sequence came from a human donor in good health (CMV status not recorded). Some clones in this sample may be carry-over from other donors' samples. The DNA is TGTGCCAGCAGCCCCAGACGCAGTGAGGAGCAGTACTTC. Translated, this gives CASSPRRSEEQYF. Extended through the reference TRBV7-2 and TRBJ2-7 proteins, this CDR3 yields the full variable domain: GAGVSQSPSNKVTEKGKDVELRCDPISGHTALYWYRQSLGQGLEFLIYFQGNSAPDKSGLPSDRFSAERTGGSVSTLTIQRTQQEDSAVYLCASSPRRSEEQYFGPGTRLTVT.